The present entry profiles one T cell receptor (beta chain) with its context. Use of 60 Vbeta and 13 Jbeta primers characterized the PCR. Measured with immunoSEQ multiplex PCR; TCRdb has only the in-frame clones, and not every one. The sample has more than 55,000 clones. The sample belongs to a study of cytomegalovirus exposure and HLA in healthy donors. This CDR3 comprises 14 residues. Germline CDR1 SGHTA, CDR2 FQGNSA. Trimming removed 5 bases at V and 6 bases at J, with 11 bases between. This sequence joins TRBV7-2 and TRBJ1-6; D call uncertain. The clonotype was recovered from a woman aged 40 to 55 in good health and CMV-seropositive. The sequencing sample was made of PBMCs. The CDR3 region is CASSPTSPNSPLHF. In DNA, the CDR3 is TGTGCCAGCAGCCCTACTAGCCCTAATTCACCCCTCCACTTT.